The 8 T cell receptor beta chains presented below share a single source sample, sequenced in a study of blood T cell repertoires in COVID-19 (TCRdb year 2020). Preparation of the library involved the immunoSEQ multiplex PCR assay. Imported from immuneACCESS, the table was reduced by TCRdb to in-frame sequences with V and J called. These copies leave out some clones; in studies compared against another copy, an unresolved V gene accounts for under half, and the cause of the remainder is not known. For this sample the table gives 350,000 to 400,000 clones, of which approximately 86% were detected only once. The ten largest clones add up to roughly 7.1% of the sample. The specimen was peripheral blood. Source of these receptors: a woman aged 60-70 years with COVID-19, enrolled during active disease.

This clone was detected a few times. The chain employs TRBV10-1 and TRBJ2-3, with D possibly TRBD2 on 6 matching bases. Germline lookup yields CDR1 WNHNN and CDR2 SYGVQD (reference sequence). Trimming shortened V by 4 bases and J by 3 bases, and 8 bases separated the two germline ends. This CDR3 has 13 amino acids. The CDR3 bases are TGCGCCAGCAGTGTAGCGGCAACAGATACGCAGTATTTT. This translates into CASSVAATDTQYF.

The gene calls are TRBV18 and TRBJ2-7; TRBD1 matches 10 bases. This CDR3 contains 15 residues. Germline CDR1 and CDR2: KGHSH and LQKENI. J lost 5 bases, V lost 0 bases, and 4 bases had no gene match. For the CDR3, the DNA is TGTGCCAGCTCACCACCCGGACAGGGGGGCGACGAGCAGTACTTC. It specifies CASSPPGQGGDEQYF.

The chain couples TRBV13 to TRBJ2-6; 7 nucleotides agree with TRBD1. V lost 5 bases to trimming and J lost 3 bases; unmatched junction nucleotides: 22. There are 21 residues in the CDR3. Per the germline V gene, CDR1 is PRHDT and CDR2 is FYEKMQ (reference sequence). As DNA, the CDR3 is TGTGCCAGCAGCCCATACTTAAGACAGGGTTTGTCTGCGTATGGGGCCAACGTCCTGACTTTC. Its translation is CASSPYLRQGLSAYGANVLTF.

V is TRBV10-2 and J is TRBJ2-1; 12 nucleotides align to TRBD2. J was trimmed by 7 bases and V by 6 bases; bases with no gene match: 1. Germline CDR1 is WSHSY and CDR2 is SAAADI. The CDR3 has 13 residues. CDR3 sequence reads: CASSLAGGNEQFF. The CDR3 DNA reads TGCGCCAGCAGCCTAGCGGGGGGGAATGAGCAGTTCTTC.

CDR3 loop: CASSPGTVYYGYTF. CDR3 DNA: TGTGCCAGCAGCCCGGGGACAGTTTACTATGGCTACACCTTC. The chain is built from TRBV11-3 and TRBJ1-2, with 7 bases lining up with TRBD1. CDR3 length: 14 residues. Germline V gene data show CDR1 as SGHNT and CDR2 as YENEEA. J lost 3 bases, V lost 5 bases, and 6 bases had no gene match.

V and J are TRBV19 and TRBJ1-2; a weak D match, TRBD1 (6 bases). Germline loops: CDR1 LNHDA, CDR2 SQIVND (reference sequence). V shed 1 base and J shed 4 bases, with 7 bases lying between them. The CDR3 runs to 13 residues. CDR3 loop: CASSIGRGYGYTF. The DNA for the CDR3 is TGTGCCAGTAGTATAGGCAGGGGCTATGGCTACACCTTC. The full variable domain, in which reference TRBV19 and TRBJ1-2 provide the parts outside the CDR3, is DGGITQSPKYLFRKEGQNVTLSCEQNLNHDAMYWYRQDPGQGLRLIYYSQIVNDFQKGDIAEGYSVSREKKESFPLTVTSAQKNPTAFYLCASSIGRGYGYTFGSGTRLTVV.

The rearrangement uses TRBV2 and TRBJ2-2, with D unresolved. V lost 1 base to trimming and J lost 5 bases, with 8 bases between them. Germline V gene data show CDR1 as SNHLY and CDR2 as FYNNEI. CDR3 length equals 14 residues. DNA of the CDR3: TGTGCCAGCAGTGAAGGCTACAGAACCGGGGAGCTGTTTTTT. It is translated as CASSEGYRTGELFF.

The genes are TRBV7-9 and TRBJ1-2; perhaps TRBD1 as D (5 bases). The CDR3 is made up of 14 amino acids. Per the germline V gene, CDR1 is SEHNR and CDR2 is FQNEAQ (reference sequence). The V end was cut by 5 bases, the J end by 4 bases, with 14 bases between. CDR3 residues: CASSRAGTVYGYTF. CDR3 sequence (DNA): TGTGCCAGCAGCCGAGCAGGGACTGTCTATGGCTACACCTTC. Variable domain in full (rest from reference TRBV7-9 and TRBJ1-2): DTGVSQNPRHKITKRGQNVTFRCDPISEHNRLYWYRQTLGQGPEFLTYFQNEAQLEKSRLLSDRFSAERPKGSFSTLEIQRTEQGDSAMYLCASSRAGTVYGYTFGSGTRLTVV.